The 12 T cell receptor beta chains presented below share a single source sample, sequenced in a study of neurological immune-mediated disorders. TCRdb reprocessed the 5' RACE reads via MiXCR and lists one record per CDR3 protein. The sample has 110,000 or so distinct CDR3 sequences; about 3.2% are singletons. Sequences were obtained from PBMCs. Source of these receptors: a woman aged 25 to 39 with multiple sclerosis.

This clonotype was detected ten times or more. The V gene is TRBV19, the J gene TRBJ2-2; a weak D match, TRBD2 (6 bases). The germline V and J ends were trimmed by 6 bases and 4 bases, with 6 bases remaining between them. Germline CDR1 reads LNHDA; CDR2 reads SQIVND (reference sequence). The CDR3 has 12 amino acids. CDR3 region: CASSGSTGELFF. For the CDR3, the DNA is TGTGCCAGTAGCGGGAGCACCGGGGAGCTGTTTTTT.

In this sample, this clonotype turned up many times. CDR3 sequence: CASSTDRVYEQYF. In DNA form, the CDR3 reads TGCGCCAGCAGCACGGACAGAGTCTACGAGCAGTACTTC. The rearrangement links TRBV5-1 to TRBJ2-7; a possible D gene is TRBD1 (6 bases). V dropped 4 bases and J dropped 3 bases, with 11 bases sitting between them. From germline, CDR1 is SGHRS and CDR2 YFSETQ. This CDR3 is 13 amino acids long.

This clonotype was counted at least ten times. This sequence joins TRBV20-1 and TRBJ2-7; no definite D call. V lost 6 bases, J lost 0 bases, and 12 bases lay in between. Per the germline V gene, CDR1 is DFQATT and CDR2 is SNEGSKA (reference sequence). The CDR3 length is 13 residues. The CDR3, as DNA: TGCAGTGCGGTCCATCGTTCCTCCTACGAGCAGTACTTC. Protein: CSAVHRSSYEQYF.

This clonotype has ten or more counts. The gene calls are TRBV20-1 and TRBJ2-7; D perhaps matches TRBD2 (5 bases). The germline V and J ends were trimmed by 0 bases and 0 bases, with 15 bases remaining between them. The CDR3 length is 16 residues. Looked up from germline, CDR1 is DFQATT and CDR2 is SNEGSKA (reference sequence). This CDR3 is CSARDPKPGISYEQYF. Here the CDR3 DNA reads TGCAGTGCTAGAGATCCCAAACCGGGAATCTCCTACGAGCAGTACTTC.

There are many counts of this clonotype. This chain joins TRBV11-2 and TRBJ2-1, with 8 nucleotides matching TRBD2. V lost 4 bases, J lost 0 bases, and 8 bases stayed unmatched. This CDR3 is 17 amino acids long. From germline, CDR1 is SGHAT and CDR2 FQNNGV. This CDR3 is CASSSTSAGSSYNEQFF. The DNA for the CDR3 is TGTGCCAGCAGCTCGACTAGCGCCGGGAGCTCCTACAATGAGCAGTTCTTC.

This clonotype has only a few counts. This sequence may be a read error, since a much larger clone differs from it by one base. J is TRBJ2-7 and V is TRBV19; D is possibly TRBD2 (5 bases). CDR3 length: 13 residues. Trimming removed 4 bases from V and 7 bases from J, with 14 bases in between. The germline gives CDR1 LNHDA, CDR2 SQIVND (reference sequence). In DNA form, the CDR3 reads TGTGCCAGTAGTACCACTAGTAGTGAAGAGCAGTACTTC. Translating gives CASSTTSSEEQYF.

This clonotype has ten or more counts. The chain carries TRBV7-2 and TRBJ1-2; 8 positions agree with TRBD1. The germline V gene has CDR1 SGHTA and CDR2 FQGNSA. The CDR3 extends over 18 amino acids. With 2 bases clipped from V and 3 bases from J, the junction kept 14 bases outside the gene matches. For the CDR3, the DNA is TGTGCCAGCAGCTTACGTGCTCCCCAGGGGGCGACCCACTATGGCTACACCTTC. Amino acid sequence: CASSLRAPQGATHYGYTF.

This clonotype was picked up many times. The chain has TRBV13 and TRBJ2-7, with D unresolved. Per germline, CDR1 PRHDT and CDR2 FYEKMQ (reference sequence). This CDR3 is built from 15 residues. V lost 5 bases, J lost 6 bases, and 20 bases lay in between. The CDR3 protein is CASSPRKNPGPEQYF. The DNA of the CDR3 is TGTGCCAGCAGCCCCCGTAAGAACCCCGGACCCGAGCAGTACTTC.

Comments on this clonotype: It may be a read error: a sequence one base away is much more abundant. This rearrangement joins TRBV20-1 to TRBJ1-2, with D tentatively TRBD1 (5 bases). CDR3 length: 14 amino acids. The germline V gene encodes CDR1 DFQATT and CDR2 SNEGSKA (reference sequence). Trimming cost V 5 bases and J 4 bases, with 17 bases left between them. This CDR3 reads CSAQPVGRVYGYTF. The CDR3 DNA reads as TGCAGTGCTCAACCGGTGGGGCGAGTCTATGGCTACACCTTC.

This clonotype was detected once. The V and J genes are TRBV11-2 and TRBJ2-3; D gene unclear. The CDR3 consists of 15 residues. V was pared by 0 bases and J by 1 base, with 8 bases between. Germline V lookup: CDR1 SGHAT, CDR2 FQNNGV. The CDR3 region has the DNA TGTGCCAGCAGCTTAGATACCTCAGGCACAGATACGCAGTATTTT. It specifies CASSLDTSGTDTQYF.

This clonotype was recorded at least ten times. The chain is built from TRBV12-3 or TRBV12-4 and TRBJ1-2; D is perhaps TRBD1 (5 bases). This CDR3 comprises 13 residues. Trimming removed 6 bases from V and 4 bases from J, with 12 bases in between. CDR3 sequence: CASSSGALYGYTF. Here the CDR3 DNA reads TGTGCCAGCAGCTCCGGGGCTCTCTATGGCTACACCTTC.

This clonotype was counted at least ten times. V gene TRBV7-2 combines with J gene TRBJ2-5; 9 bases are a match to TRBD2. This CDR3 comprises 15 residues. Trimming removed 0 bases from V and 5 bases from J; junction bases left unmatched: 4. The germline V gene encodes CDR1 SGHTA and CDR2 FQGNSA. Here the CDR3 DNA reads TGTGCCAGCAGCTTAGCGGCGGGGGGGCACGAGACCCAGTACTTC. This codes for CASSLAAGGHETQYF.